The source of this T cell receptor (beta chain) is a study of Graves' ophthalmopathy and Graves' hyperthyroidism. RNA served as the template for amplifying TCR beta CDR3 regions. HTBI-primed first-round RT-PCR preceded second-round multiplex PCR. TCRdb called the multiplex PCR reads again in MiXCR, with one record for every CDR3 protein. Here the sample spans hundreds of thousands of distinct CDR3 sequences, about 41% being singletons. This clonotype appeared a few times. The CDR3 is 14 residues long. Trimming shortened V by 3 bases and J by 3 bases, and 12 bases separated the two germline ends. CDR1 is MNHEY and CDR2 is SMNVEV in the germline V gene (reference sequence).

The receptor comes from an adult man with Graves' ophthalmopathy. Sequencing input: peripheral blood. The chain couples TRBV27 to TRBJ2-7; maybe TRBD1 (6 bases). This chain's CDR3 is CASSLSQGHYEQYF. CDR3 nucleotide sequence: TGTGCCAGCAGTTTGTCGCAGGGGCACTACGAGCAGTACTTC.